These 5 T cell receptor beta chains came from one sample sequenced in a study of OX40 agonist ivuxolimab in advanced cancers. Assay: immunoSEQ multiplex PCR; the TCRdb copy retains only in-frame clones and omits some. The sample holds over 75,000 clones, approximately 90% seen once. Sequencing was performed on CD4+ or CD8+ T cells sorted from blood, taken in a trial of the OX40 agonist ivuxolimab. These receptors came from an adult with an advanced solid tumor such as melanoma, head and neck, liver or kidney cancer.

The chain carries TRBV11-2 and TRBJ1-3; 7 bases are a match to TRBD1. The CDR3 has 15 residues. The trim removed 5 bases at V and 0 bases at J, leaving 4 bases unmatched. Germline V CDR1 and CDR2: SGHAT, FQNNGV. Written as DNA, the CDR3 is TGTGCCAGCAGCCCTGACAGGGCCTCTGGAAACACCATATATTTT. Amino acids: CASSPDRASGNTIYF.

The table lists this clone with a count of one. This chain uses TRBV5-1 with TRBJ2-5; tentative D call: TRBD1 (5 bases). Trimming pared 0 bases from V and 1 base from J, leaving 10 bases between. The CDR3 is made up of 15 amino acids. CDR1 and CDR2 (germline): SGHRS, YFSETQ. The CDR3 DNA reads as TGCGCCAGCAGCTTGGATATGGGGCTCCAAGAGACCCAGTACTTC. Its protein is CASSLDMGLQETQYF.

This rearrangement joins TRBV19 to TRBJ1-4, with 8 positions matching TRBD1. From germline, CDR1 is LNHDA and CDR2 SQIVND (reference sequence). The CDR3 loop spans 14 amino acids. The V and J ends lost 6 bases and 7 bases, in that order; junction bases with no gene match: 7. This chain's CDR3 is CASSRGTGGEKLFF. The CDR3 DNA is TGTGCCAGTAGCAGGGGGACAGGAGGTGAAAAACTGTTTTTT.

The chain uses TRBV28 and TRBJ2-5; D tentatively fits TRBD1 or TRBD2 (7 bases each). This CDR3 has 14 amino acids. Trimming took 6 bases from V and 8 from J, leaving 19 bases between them. Germline CDR1 reads MDHEN; CDR2 reads SYDVKM. CDR3 in DNA: TGTGCCAGCAGGCCCCAGGGGGGGGACGTTACCCAGTACTTC. Translation gives CASRPQGGDVTQYF.

The chain carries TRBV21-1 and TRBJ2-3. TRBV21-1 counts as a pseudogene. CDR3 size: 15 residues. The CDR3 DNA follows: TGTGCCAGCAGCAAAGGGGACCGAATTACAGATACGCAGTATTTT. Translation gives CASSKGDRITDTQYF.